In this sample, the clone carrying this T cell receptor (beta chain) turned up a few times. Its antigen is unidentified. The data originate from a study of cytomegalovirus exposure and HLA in healthy donors. Both 60 Vbeta primers and 13 Jbeta primers went into the PCR. Sequenced by immunoSEQ multiplex PCR; TCRdb stores in-frame clones only, minus some. This sample yields around 96,000 clones, of which 64% are seen a single time; under 4% belongs to the top ten. V dropped 3 bases and J dropped 10; count of bases not matched to a gene: 5. Germline loops: CDR1 SGHRS, CDR2 YFSETQ. This CDR3 spans 14 amino acids. Study-level results: Some TCR beta chains (around 180 of them) were listed as cytomegalovirus-associated. Later on, an analysis tied some 17,000 TCR beta sequences to HLA alleles at 0.05 false discovery rate.

The specimen sequenced was PBMCs. The chain links TRBV5-1 to TRBJ1-6, with 9 bases lining up with TRBD1. The clonotype comes from a man aged 60 to 69 in good health and CMV-seronegative. CDR3 in DNA: TGCGCCAGCAGCTCCACAGGGGGCTTATCACCCCTCCACTTT. Encoded protein: CASSSTGGLSPLHF.